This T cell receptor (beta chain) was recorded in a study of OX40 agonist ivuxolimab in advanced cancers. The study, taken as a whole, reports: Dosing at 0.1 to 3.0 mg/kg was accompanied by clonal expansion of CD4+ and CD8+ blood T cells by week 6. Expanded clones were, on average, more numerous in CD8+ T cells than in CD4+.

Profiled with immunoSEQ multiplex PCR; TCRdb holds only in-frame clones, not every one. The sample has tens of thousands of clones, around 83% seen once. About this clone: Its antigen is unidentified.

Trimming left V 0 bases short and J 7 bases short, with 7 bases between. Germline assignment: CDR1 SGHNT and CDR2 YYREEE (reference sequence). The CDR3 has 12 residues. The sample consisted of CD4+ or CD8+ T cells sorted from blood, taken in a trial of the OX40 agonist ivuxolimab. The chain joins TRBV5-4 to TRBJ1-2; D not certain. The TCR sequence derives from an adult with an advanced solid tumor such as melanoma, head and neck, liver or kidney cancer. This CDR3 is CASSLAWSGYTF. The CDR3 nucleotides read TGTGCCAGCAGCTTGGCCTGGTCTGGCTACACCTTC.